These 19 T cell receptor beta chains were sequenced from one sample in a study of shared clonotypes between healthy human individuals. Sequencing used immunoSEQ multiplex PCR; TCRdb keeps in-frame clones, though not all of them. The sample lists about a million clones; 65% to 80% were seen once. The specimen sequenced was memory CD4+ T cells sorted from blood. Subset indicated: CD45RA-negative fraction. The receptors were sampled from a man between 18 and 35 years old in good health.

Only a few counts were recorded for this clone. The chain is built from TRBV7-2 and TRBJ2-7; 11 bases map to TRBD2. V lost 2 bases, J lost 12 bases, and 18 bases stayed unmatched. The CDR3 has 17 residues. Germline V gene sequence: CDR1 SGHTA, CDR2 FQGNSA. Written as DNA, the CDR3 is TGTGCCAGCAGCTTAAACCCCCCCGGACTAGCGGGTGGGGTGCGGTACTTC. Protein product: CASSLNPPGLAGGVRYF.

The chain employs TRBV11-2 and TRBJ2-1, with a weak D call TRBD1 (7 bases). V was pared by 4 bases and J by 3 bases, with 13 bases between. The CDR3 totals 15 residues. Germline V lookup: CDR1 SGHAT, CDR2 FQNNGV. This chain's CDR3 is CASSSGGQYYNEQFF. DNA of the CDR3: TGTGCCAGCAGCTCCGGGGGACAGTACTACAATGAGCAGTTCTTC.

This clone has only one observation. This chain links TRBV7-9 with TRBJ2-2, with TRBD1 matching over 7 bases. The CDR3 has 15 residues. Germline V CDR1 and CDR2: SEHNR, FQNEAQ (reference sequence). Losses at the gene ends were 7 bases for V and 5 bases for J; bases not matched to a gene: 10. As DNA, the CDR3 is TGTGCCAGCAACCGTTACGGGACAGAAACCGGGGAGCTGTTTTTT. This encodes CASNRYGTETGELFF.

This clone was seen more than once but under ten times. J is TRBJ2-5 and V is TRBV7-9, with D perhaps given as TRBD1 or TRBD2 (5 bases each). The CDR3 loop spans 14 amino acids. V lost 5 bases, J lost 1 base, and 11 bases lay in between. Germline V lookup: CDR1 SEHNR, CDR2 FQNEAQ (reference sequence). CDR3 bases: TGTGCCAGCAGCCCACAGAGGGGCCAAGAGACCCAGTACTTC. It encodes CASSPQRGQETQYF.

As DNA, the CDR3 is TGTGCCAGCAGCCATTCGTGGCAAGGCGAGCAGTTCTTC. This sequence encodes CASSHSWQGEQFF. The genes are TRBV14 and TRBJ2-1; D is unclear. Deletions cut 3 bases from V and 10 bases from J, with 13 bases between. The length of the CDR3 is 13 residues. Germline lookup yields CDR1 SGHDN and CDR2 FVKESK.

The chain has TRBV6-6 and TRBJ2-2, with 8 bases fitting TRBD1. The CDR3 length is 15 residues. Germline CDR1 is MNHNY and CDR2 is SVGAGI (reference sequence). V shed 5 bases, J shed 5 bases, and the junction held 7 bases outside the gene matches. DNA of the CDR3: TGTGCCAGCAGTAGCGGACAGGGCCGGACCGGGGAGCTGTTTTTT. Translation: CASSSGQGRTGELFF.

The chain uses TRBV5-4 and TRBJ2-3; D is perhaps TRBD2 (6 bases). The CDR3 is 15 residues long. Per germline, CDR1 SGHNT and CDR2 YYREEE (reference sequence). V shed 2 bases and J shed 5 bases, with 15 bases lying between them. The CDR3, as DNA: TGTGCCAGCAGCTTCGATGCGGGAAGGGGAGATACGCAGTATTTT. Its protein product is CASSFDAGRGDTQYF.

The chain recombines TRBV28 with TRBJ1-2, with unresolved D. The V end lost 7 bases, the J end lost 3 bases, and 18 bases lay between the germline ends. CDR1 and CDR2 from the germline V gene are MDHEN and SYDVKM. The CDR3 length is 15 residues. This CDR3 is CASKSFAGYDYGYTF. CDR3 sequence (DNA): TGTGCCAGCAAGTCCTTCGCGGGGTACGACTATGGCTACACCTTC.

CDR3 region: CASSIKGMGRETQYF. DNA of the CDR3: TGTGCCAGTAGTATCAAGGGGATGGGGAGGGAGACCCAGTACTTC. This sequence joins TRBV19 and TRBJ2-5, with a possible D match to TRBD2 (6 bases). The CDR3 loop spans 15 amino acids. The germline V gene has CDR1 LNHDA and CDR2 SQIVND (reference sequence). V was shortened by 3 bases and J by 5 bases, with 16 bases between the two germline ends.

The chain employs TRBV9 and TRBJ1-6, with 9 bases that match TRBD1. Per the germline V gene, CDR1 is SGDLS and CDR2 is YYNGEE. V dropped 2 bases and J dropped 8; count of bases not matched to a gene: 5. CDR3 length equals 15 residues. This chain's CDR3 is CASSVGWDRDSPLHF. DNA of the CDR3: TGTGCCAGCAGCGTTGGGTGGGACAGGGATTCACCCCTCCACTTT. Full variable domain (outside the CDR3, taken from reference TRBV9 and TRBJ1-6): DSGVTQTPKHLITATGQRVTLRCSPRSGDLSVYWYQQSLDQGLQFLIQYYNGEERAKGNILERFSAQQFPDLHSELNLSSLELGDSALYFCASSVGWDRDSPLHFGNGTRLTVT.

The CDR3, as DNA: TGTGCCAGCTCACCGACTGGAGTCGGTAACTATGGCTACACCTTC. Translation gives CASSPTGVGNYGYTF. The gene calls are TRBV18 and TRBJ1-2; no clear D gene. With 3 bases removed from V and 1 base from J, the gap between germline ends came to 12 bases. Germline lookup yields CDR1 KGHSH and CDR2 LQKENI. The CDR3 loop spans 15 amino acids.

J is TRBJ2-2 and V is TRBV5-1; 7 nucleotides line up with TRBD1. The CDR3 has 15 amino acids. The junction had 8 bases not matched to a gene; V was cut back by 4 bases and J by 5 bases. Germline V gives CDR1 SGHRS, CDR2 YFSETQ. CDR3 DNA: TGCGCCAGCAGCCAAACGCAGACAGGGACCGGGGAGCTGTTTTTT. It is translated as CASSQTQTGTGELFF.

This chain uses TRBV6-1 with TRBJ2-2, with D tentatively TRBD1 (5 bases). Trimming removed 4 bases at V and 1 base at J, with 10 bases between. The CDR3 has 15 residues. CDR1 and CDR2 (germline): MNHNS, SASEGT. The CDR3 DNA reads TGTGCCAGCAGTGGGGGCAGGGTGAACACCGGGGAGCTGTTTTTT. Translation: CASSGGRVNTGELFF.

The V call is TRBV6-5, the J call TRBJ1-1, with D maybe TRBD1 (5 bases). Trimming stripped 0 bases from V and 5 bases from J, with 10 bases between. CDR3 length: 14 amino acids. Germline CDR1 is MNHEY and CDR2 is SVGAGI. As DNA, the CDR3 is TGTGCCAGCAGTTACTCGGCAGGGAGAACTGAAGCTTTCTTT. Translating gives CASSYSAGRTEAFF.

This clone showed up just a few times. The rearrangement uses TRBV9 and TRBJ1-1, with D unresolved. CDR1 is SGDLS, CDR2 YYNGEE, per germline. V was pared by 0 bases and J by 4 bases, with 10 bases between. This CDR3 contains 14 residues. The CDR3 region has the DNA TGTGCCAGCAGCGTAGGGGAGGCGAGCACTGAAGCTTTCTTT. Translated, it gives CASSVGEASTEAFF.

V gene TRBV5-1 combines with J gene TRBJ2-7; either TRBD1 or TRBD2 may supply D (5 bases each). Germline CDR1 is SGHRS and CDR2 is YFSETQ. This CDR3 has 14 residues. Trimming cost V 2 bases and J 0 bases, with 9 bases left between them. The CDR3 is CASSFWDDSYEQYF. The CDR3 DNA reads as TGCGCCAGCAGCTTTTGGGACGACTCCTACGAGCAGTACTTC. The full variable domain, completed using reference TRBV5-1 and TRBJ2-7, is KAGVTQTPRYLIKTRGQQVTLSCSPISGHRSVSWYQQTPGQGLQFLFEYFSETQRNKGNFPGRFSGRQFSNSRSEMNVSTLELGDSALYLCASSFWDDSYEQYFGPGTRLTVT.

Comments on this clone: Since a much larger clone is just one base distant, this may be a read error. This chain links TRBV7-2 with TRBJ2-5; D may be TRBD2 (6 bases). Trimming left V 4 bases short and J 5 bases short, with 8 bases between. The CDR3 is 12 amino acids. Germline loops: CDR1 SGHTA, CDR2 FQGNSA. In DNA, the CDR3 is TGTGCCAGCAGCTGGGGGGAGGAGACCCAGTACTTC. Amino acid sequence: CASSWGEETQYF. Filled out from reference TRBV7-2 and TRBJ2-5, the complete variable domain reads GAGVSQSPSNKVTEKGKDVELRCDPISGHTALYWYRQSLGQGLEFLIYFQGNSAPDKSGLPSDRFSAERTGGSVSTLTIQRTQQEDSAVYLCASSWGEETQYFGPGTRLLVL.

This clone was seen a single time. This chain connects TRBV5-4 to TRBJ1-2; possibly TRBD1 for D (5 bases). Germline values: CDR1 SGHNT, CDR2 YYREEE (reference sequence). The CDR3 extends over 14 amino acids. With 7 bases removed from V and 7 bases from J, the gap between germline ends came to 20 bases. The CDR3 DNA follows: TGTGCCAGCGGCCGGGGGAACGGGGATGGTGGCTACACCTTC. Protein product: CASGRGNGDGGYTF. The full variable domain, with the rest looked up from reference TRBV5-4 and TRBJ1-2, is ETGVTQSPTHLIKTRGQQVTLRCSSQSGHNTVSWYQQALGQGPQFIFQYYREEENGRGNFPPRFSGLQFPNYSSELNVNALELDDSALYLCASGRGNGDGGYTFGSGTRLTVV.

J is TRBJ2-5 and V is TRBV11-2; TRBD2 matches at 10 bases. Germline assignment: CDR1 SGHAT and CDR2 FQNNGV. CDR3 length: 13 residues. With V trimmed by 11 bases and J by 3 bases, 6 bases remained unmatched. CDR3 residues: CADSGGLEETQYF. The DNA of the CDR3 is TGTGCCGATAGCGGGGGGCTAGAAGAGACCCAGTACTTC.